Below, 12 T cell receptor beta chains from the same sample are listed, as sequenced in a study of PD-1 blockade in classical Hodgkin lymphoma. Method: immunoSEQ multiplex PCR; TCRdb's copy keeps in-frame clones and lacks some. The sample carries under 60,000 clones, just under 75% recorded once. All patients relapsed after autologous stem cell transplantation, and brentuximab vedotin exposure varied. The specimen was peripheral blood mononuclear cells (PBMCs), collected before the second cycle of nivolumab. These receptors originate from a human donor with classical Hodgkin lymphoma.

The rearrangement joins TRBV9 to TRBJ2-7; TRBD1 aligns across 7 bases. The V segment lost 4 bases and the J segment 7 bases; nucleotides outside the gene matches: 17. This CDR3 comprises 16 residues. CDR1 is SGDLS and CDR2 is YYNGEE in the germline V gene. CDR3 nucleotide sequence: TGTGCCAGCAGCCCCCGAGGGGCAGGGGGAGCTCGGGAGCAGTACTTC. As protein: CASSPRGAGGAREQYF.

This clone was seen a few times. V gene TRBV7-3 combines with J gene TRBJ2-2; a weak D match, TRBD2 (5 bases). This CDR3 region has 15 residues. V lost 2 bases and J 2 bases, leaving 9 bases between the germline ends. Per germline, CDR1 SGHTA and CDR2 FQGTGA. Here the CDR3 reads CASSLGSGNTGELFF. CDR3 nucleotides: TGTGCCAGCAGCTTAGGGAGCGGCAACACCGGGGAGCTGTTTTTT.

The sample holds a few counts of this clone. The rearrangement links TRBV5-8 to TRBJ1-3; D remains unclear. V was shortened by 0 bases and J by 2 bases, with 9 bases between the two germline ends. Germline CDR1 and CDR2: SGHTS and YDEGEE. The CDR3 spans 15 residues. This CDR3 reads CASSLVGRAGNTIYF. In DNA, the CDR3 is TGTGCCAGCAGCTTGGTAGGACGAGCTGGAAACACCATATATTTT.

This chain joins TRBV19 and TRBJ2-5; D assignment may be TRBD1 or TRBD2 (5 bases each). The germline V gene has CDR1 LNHDA and CDR2 SQIVND (reference sequence). The CDR3 is 14 residues long. Trimming removed 5 bases from V and 3 bases from J, with 13 bases in between. The CDR3 DNA sequence: TGTGCCAGTAGTGCATTGGGGGTGGAAGAGACCCAGTACTTC. As protein: CASSALGVEETQYF.

The J gene is TRBJ2-3, the V gene TRBV28; the match to TRBD1 covers 8 bases. V dropped 5 bases and J dropped 0; count of bases not matched to a gene: 7. CDR1 is MDHEN and CDR2 is SYDVKM in the germline V gene. The CDR3 extends over 16 amino acids. The CDR3 DNA sequence: TGTGCCAGCAGTCCAACCAGGACAGGGAGCACAGATACGCAGTATTTT. Amino acids: CASSPTRTGSTDTQYF.

CDR3 amino acids: CASRTRDLNTDTQYF. In DNA, the CDR3 is TGTGCCAGCAGAACCCGGGACTTAAACACAGATACGCAGTATTTT. The chain uses TRBV4-2 and TRBJ2-3; D may be TRBD2 (6 bases). This CDR3 region has 15 residues. Germline V gives CDR1 LGHNA, CDR2 YNFKEQ. V was shortened by 6 bases and J by 2 bases, with 15 bases between the two germline ends.

The DNA for the CDR3 is TGTGCCAGCAGCTTATTGGCCGAGCAGTACTTC. Its translation: CASSLLAEQYF. This sequence joins TRBV7-9 and TRBJ2-7; D is unresolved. Germline CDR1 reads SEHNR; CDR2 reads FQNEAQ (reference sequence). The CDR3 is 11 residues long. Trimming removed 2 bases from V and 6 bases from J, with 5 bases in between.

This clone was seen only a few times. V usage is TRBV27 and J usage is TRBJ1-1, with a weak D call TRBD1 (5 bases). CDR1 and CDR2 from the germline V gene are MNHEY and SMNVEV (reference sequence). Trimming shortened V by 2 bases and J by 6 bases, and 16 bases separated the two germline ends. The CDR3 is 15 amino acids. CDR3 residues: CASSLGYFDSSEAFF. CDR3 DNA: TGTGCCAGCAGTTTAGGGTATTTCGACAGTTCTGAAGCTTTCTTT.

The chain couples TRBV27 to TRBJ2-1; D remains ambiguous. This CDR3 has 14 amino acids. Germline lookup yields CDR1 MNHEY and CDR2 SMNVEV (reference sequence). The ends were cut back, 5 bases at V and 5 bases at J, with 13 bases in the middle. In DNA, the CDR3 is TGTGCCAGCAGTCGAACAAGGCTAAACAATGAGCAGTTCTTC. Translating gives CASSRTRLNNEQFF.

This clone was picked up many times. V is TRBV27 and J is TRBJ2-2, with 9 bases that match TRBD1. CDR3 length: 15 amino acids. With 2 bases clipped from V and 5 bases from J, the junction kept 3 bases outside the gene matches. The germline gives CDR1 MNHEY, CDR2 SMNVEV (reference sequence). The CDR3 DNA sequence: TGTGCCAGCAGTTTACGGACAGGGGAGACCGGGGAGCTGTTTTTT. Translating it yields CASSLRTGETGELFF.

This clone was observed a handful of times. V usage is TRBV9 and J usage is TRBJ2-1; D gene unclear. CDR1 and CDR2 (germline): SGDLS, YYNGEE. V gave up 0 bases and J gave up 8 bases, with 6 bases separating them. The CDR3 contains 12 residues. CDR3 residues: CASSVGFDEQFF. The DNA for the CDR3 is TGTGCCAGCAGCGTAGGTTTTGATGAGCAGTTCTTC. The full variable domain, completed using reference TRBV9 and TRBJ2-1, is DSGVTQTPKHLITATGQRVTLRCSPRSGDLSVYWYQQSLDQGLQFLIQYYNGEERAKGNILERFSAQQFPDLHSELNLSSLELGDSALYFCASSVGFDEQFFGPGTRLTVL.

The chain is built from TRBV27 and TRBJ1-2, with 7 bases that match TRBD1. Germline trimming cut 6 bases from V and 4 bases from J; bases unmatched to any gene: 5. Germline V gene data show CDR1 as MNHEY and CDR2 as SMNVEV (reference sequence). The CDR3 runs 13 residues. This CDR3 is CASRTGFSYGYTF. The CDR3, as DNA: TGTGCCAGCAGGACAGGGTTTAGCTATGGCTACACCTTC.